The 10 T cell receptor beta chains reported below all come from one sample, sequenced in a study of cytomegalovirus exposure and HLA in healthy donors. With 60 Vbeta and 13 Jbeta primers, the PCR was carried out. Sequenced by immunoSEQ multiplex PCR; TCRdb stores in-frame clones only, minus some. The sample gives over 110,000 clones, about 80% of which show up once; about 2.2% is in the top ten. Material for sequencing was PBMCs. The source of these receptors is a woman younger than 30 in good health and CMV-seropositive.

This clone was counted a few times. V and J are TRBV27 and TRBJ2-5; 11 bases align to TRBD2. This CDR3 comprises 15 residues. The germline V gene encodes CDR1 MNHEY and CDR2 SMNVEV (reference sequence). With 4 bases clipped from V and 4 bases from J, the junction kept 5 bases outside the gene matches. DNA for the CDR3: TGTGCCAGCAGTTCCTTAGCGGGGGGGCCAGAGACCCAGTACTTC. Protein sequence: CASSSLAGGPETQYF.

The chain combines TRBV6-5 with TRBJ1-6; possible D gene TRBD1, 5 bases. The CDR3 is 16 residues long. Germline V gene lookup returns CDR1 MNHEY and CDR2 SVGAGI. V lost 2 bases, J lost 5 bases, and 13 bases lay in between. The chain's CDR3 is CASSYLRRGDNSPLHF. CDR3 coding DNA: TGTGCCAGCAGTTACCTACGGCGGGGGGATAATTCACCCCTCCACTTT.

The chain combines TRBV10-3 with TRBJ2-7; perhaps TRBD1 as D (6 bases). This CDR3 is built from 15 residues. The germline V gene has CDR1 ENHRY and CDR2 SYGVKD. V lost 0 bases and J 5 bases, leaving 14 bases between the germline ends. The CDR3 DNA reads TGTGCCATCAGTGAGTCGCAGGGGTCAGGACACGAGCAGTACTTC. This encodes CAISESQGSGHEQYF.

The chain is built from TRBV6-5 and TRBJ1-2, with unresolved D. Germline CDR1 MNHEY, CDR2 SVGAGI. CDR3 length equals 13 residues. V shed 2 bases and J shed 3 bases, with 7 bases lying between them. This CDR3 reads CASSYDGYYGYTF. For the CDR3, the DNA is TGTGCCAGCAGTTACGACGGGTACTATGGCTACACCTTC.

The chain carries TRBV6-4 and TRBJ1-1; possibly TRBD1 for D (5 bases). Germline loops: CDR1 MRHNA, CDR2 SNTAGT. The CDR3 is 16 amino acids. V was cut by 2 bases and J by 1 base, with 14 bases left in between. This chain's CDR3 is CASSDQAGGANTEAFF. CDR3 nucleotides: TGTGCCAGCAGTGACCAGGCAGGCGGGGCGAACACTGAAGCTTTCTTT.

This clone was seen only a few times. The V call is TRBV18, the J call TRBJ2-3; 12 nucleotides line up with TRBD2. CDR1 is KGHSH, CDR2 LQKENI, per germline. Losses at the gene ends were 5 bases for V and 3 bases for J; bases not matched to a gene: 6. The CDR3 is 16 residues long. The CDR3 DNA follows: TGTGCCAGCTCATCCTGGACTAGCGGGGAAACAGATACGCAGTATTTT. It translates to CASSSWTSGETDTQYF.

The chain carries TRBV10-3 and TRBJ2-7; D not certain. This CDR3 contains 13 residues. V lost 9 bases to trimming and J lost 4 bases, with 16 bases between them. Germline V gives CDR1 ENHRY, CDR2 SYGVKD. CDR3 amino acids: CAISSNPSYEQYF. Written as DNA, the CDR3 is TGTGCCATTAGCTCAAACCCTTCTTACGAGCAGTACTTC.

A few counts support this clone. This chain joins TRBV5-6 and TRBJ2-3; possible D gene TRBD2, 5 bases. The CDR3 totals 14 residues. CDR1 and CDR2 (germline): SGHDT, YYEEEE. Trimming took 2 bases from V and 1 from J, leaving 8 bases between them. The CDR3 sequence is CASSFGLGTDTQYF. Written as DNA, the CDR3 is TGTGCCAGCAGCTTCGGACTTGGCACAGATACGCAGTATTTT.

The rearrangement joins TRBV29-1 to TRBJ1-1; D gene unclear. Trimming left V 0 bases short and J 7 bases short, with 6 bases between. CDR1 SQVTM and CDR2 ANQGSEA come from the germline V gene. This CDR3 spans 11 amino acids. The CDR3 here is CSVEEGFEAFF. In DNA form, the CDR3 reads TGCAGCGTTGAAGAGGGCTTTGAAGCTTTCTTT.

This clone has a handful of counts. J is TRBJ1-1 and V is TRBV7-2; TRBD1 matches 7 bases. The CDR3 sequence is 13 residues long. CDR1 and CDR2 from the germline V gene are SGHTA and FQGNSA. Trimming cost V 4 bases and J 4 bases; bases outside gene matches: 3. DNA for the CDR3: TGTGCCAGCAGCTCCACAGGGGTCACTGAAGCTTTCTTT. The encoded protein is CASSSTGVTEAFF.